The 3 T cell receptor beta chains below come from one sample, sequenced in a study of glioma-infiltrating T cells. Using RNA template, CDR3s of TCR alpha and beta were amplified with iRepertoire arm-PCR. TCRdb re-called the multiplex PCR reads with MiXCR, one entry per CDR3 protein. The data contain approximately 93,000 distinct CDR3 sequences, around 42% of them seen just once; the ten biggest clones take up 35% to 45%. The sequencing sample was made of glioma tissue, nonneoplastic brain tissue, or PBMCs (not recorded which). The receptors come from a human donor with low-grade glioma or glioblastoma, undergoing nonglioma brain surgery, or in good health (not recorded which).

This clonotype was seen only once. The V and J genes are TRBV6-2 or TRBV6-3 and TRBJ2-3, with TRBD2 matching over 7 bases. The J segment lost 2 bases and the V segment lost 5 bases, leaving 10 bases of the junction unmatched. Germline V gene sequence: CDR1 MNHEY, CDR2 SVGEGT. This CDR3 contains 16 residues. CDR3 sequence (DNA): TGTGCCAGCAGTGGGGGAGGGCGCCCCTCCACAGATACGCAGTATTTT. Residues: CASSGGGRPSTDTQYF.

This clonotype has a handful of counts. Possible read error: a much larger clone is one base away. CDR3 sequence (DNA): TGCGCCAGCAGCTTGGTACTAGCGGACTCCTACGAGCAGTTCTTC. Its translation: CASSLVLADSYEQFF. The V gene is TRBV5-1, the J gene TRBJ2-1; 8 bases agree with TRBD2. Germline V CDR1 and CDR2: SGHRS, YFSETQ. This CDR3 region has 15 residues. Germline trimming cut 0 bases from V and 10 bases from J; bases unmatched to any gene: 9.

This clonotype appeared many times. This chain uses TRBV3-1 with TRBJ2-3, with TRBD2 identical over 9 bases. This CDR3 comprises 15 residues. After removal of 2 bases from V and 3 bases from J, the junction contained 3 bases not matched to a gene. The V gene's germline CDR1 is LGHDT and CDR2 YNNKEL (reference sequence). Here the CDR3 DNA reads TGTGCCAGCAGCCAAATAGCGGGAGCGACAGATACGCAGTATTTT. It specifies CASSQIAGATDTQYF.